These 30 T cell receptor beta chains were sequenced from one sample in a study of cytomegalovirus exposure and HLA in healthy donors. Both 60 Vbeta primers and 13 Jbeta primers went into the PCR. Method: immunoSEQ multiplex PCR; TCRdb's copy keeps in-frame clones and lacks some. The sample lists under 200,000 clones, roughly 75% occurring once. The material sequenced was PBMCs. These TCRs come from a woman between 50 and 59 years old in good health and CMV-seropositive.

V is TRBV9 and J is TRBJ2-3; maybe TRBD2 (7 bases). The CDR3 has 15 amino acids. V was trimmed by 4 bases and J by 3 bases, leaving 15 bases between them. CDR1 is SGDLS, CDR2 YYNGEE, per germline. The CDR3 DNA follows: TGTGCCAGCAGCTTCGGGGGGCTCCCGACAGATACGCAGTATTTT. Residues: CASSFGGLPTDTQYF.

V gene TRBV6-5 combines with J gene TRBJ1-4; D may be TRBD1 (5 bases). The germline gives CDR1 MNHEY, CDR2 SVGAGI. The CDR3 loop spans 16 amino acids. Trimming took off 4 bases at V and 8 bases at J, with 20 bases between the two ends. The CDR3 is CASSFRSGTLGEKLFF. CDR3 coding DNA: TGTGCCAGCAGTTTCCGAAGCGGGACCCTCGGAGAAAAACTGTTTTTT.

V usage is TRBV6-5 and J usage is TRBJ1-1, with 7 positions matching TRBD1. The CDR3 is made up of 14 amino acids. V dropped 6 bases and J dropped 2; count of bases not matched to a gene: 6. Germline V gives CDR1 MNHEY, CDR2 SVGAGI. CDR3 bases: TGTGCCAGCAGGAGGGACAGCTCTAACACTGAAGCTTTCTTT. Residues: CASRRDSSNTEAFF.

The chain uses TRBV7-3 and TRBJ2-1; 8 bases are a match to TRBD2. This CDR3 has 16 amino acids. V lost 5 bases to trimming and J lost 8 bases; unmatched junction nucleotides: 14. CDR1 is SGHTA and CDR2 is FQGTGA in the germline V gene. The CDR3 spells CASSPHDGGALDEQFF. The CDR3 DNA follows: TGTGCCAGCAGCCCCCACGACGGGGGGGCCCTGGATGAGCAGTTCTTC.

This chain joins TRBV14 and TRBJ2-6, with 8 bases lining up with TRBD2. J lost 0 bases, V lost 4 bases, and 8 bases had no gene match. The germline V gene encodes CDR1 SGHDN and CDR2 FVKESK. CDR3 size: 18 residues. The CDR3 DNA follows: TGTGCCAGCAGCCGTAGCCGGGGGGGCTTCTCTGGGGCCAACGTCCTGACTTTC. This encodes CASSRSRGGFSGANVLTF.

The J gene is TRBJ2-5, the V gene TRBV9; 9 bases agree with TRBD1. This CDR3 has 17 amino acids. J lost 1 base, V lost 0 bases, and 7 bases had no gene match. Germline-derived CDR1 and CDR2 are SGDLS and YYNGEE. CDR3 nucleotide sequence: TGTGCCAGCAGCGTAGCTCACCCGGACAGGGGCCAAGAGACCCAGTACTTC. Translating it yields CASSVAHPDRGQETQYF.

CDR3 DNA sequence: TGTGCCAGCAGTCAAACTGGGACTAGCGGGAACGAGCAGTACTTC. Protein sequence: CASSQTGTSGNEQYF. The rearrangement links TRBV7-2 to TRBJ2-7; 13 bases fit TRBD2. Germline V lookup: CDR1 SGHTA, CDR2 FQGNSA. The CDR3 has 15 amino acids. V was pared by 6 bases and J by 5 bases, with 7 bases of the junction left unmatched.

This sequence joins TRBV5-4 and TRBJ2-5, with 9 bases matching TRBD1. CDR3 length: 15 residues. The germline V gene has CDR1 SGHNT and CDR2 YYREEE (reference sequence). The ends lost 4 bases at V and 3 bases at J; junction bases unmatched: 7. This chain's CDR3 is CASSPGGTGKETQYF. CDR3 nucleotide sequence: TGTGCCAGCAGCCCCGGCGGGACAGGGAAAGAGACCCAGTACTTC.

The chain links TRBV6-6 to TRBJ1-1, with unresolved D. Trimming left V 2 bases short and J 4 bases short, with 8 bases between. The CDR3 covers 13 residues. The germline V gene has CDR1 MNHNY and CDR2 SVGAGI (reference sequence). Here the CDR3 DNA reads TGTGCCAGCAGTTACGAACGGGGCACTGAAGCTTTCTTT. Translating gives CASSYERGTEAFF.

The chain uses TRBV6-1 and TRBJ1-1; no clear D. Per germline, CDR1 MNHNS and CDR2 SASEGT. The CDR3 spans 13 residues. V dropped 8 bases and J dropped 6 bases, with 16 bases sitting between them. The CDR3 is CASLLPGRPEAFF. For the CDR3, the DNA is TGTGCCAGCCTACTCCCGGGTCGACCTGAAGCTTTCTTT.

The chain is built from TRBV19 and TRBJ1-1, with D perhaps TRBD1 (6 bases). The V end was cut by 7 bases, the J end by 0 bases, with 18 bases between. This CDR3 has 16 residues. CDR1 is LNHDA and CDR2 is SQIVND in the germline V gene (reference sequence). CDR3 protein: CASTRGTGQLNTEAFF. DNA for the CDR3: TGTGCCAGTACCCGGGGAACCGGACAGCTGAACACTGAAGCTTTCTTT.

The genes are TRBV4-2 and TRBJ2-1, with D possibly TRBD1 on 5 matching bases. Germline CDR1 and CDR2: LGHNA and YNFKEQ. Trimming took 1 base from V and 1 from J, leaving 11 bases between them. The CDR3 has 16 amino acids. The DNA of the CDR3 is TGTGCCAGCAGCCAAGTCGGCCAGGGATCCTACAATGAGCAGTTCTTC. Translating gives CASSQVGQGSYNEQFF.

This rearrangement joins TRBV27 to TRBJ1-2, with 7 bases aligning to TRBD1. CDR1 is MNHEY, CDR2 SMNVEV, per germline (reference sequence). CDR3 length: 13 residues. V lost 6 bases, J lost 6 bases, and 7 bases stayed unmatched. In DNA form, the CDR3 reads TGTGCCAGCAGACGAAGACAGGGCCATGGCTACACCTTC. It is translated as CASRRRQGHGYTF.

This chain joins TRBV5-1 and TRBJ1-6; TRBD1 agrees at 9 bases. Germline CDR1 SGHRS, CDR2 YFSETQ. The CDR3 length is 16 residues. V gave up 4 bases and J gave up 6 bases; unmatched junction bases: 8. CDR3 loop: CASSSRTGAANSPLHF. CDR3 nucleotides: TGCGCCAGCAGCAGTAGGACAGGGGCCGCTAATTCACCCCTCCACTTT.

The CDR3 loop is CATSREFQGEGGELFF. As DNA, the CDR3 is TGTGCCACCAGCAGAGAGTTCCAGGGGGAAGGCGGGGAGCTGTTTTTT. The chain is built from TRBV15 and TRBJ2-2; 7 bases are a match to TRBD1. Trimming removed 0 bases from V and 7 bases from J; junction bases left unmatched: 8. The CDR3 length is 16 residues. CDR1 is LNHNV, CDR2 YYDKDF, per germline (reference sequence).

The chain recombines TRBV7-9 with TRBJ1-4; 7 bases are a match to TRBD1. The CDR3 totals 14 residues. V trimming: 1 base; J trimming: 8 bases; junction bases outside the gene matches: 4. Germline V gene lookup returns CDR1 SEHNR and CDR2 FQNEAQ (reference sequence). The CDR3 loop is CASSLGQGEEKLFF. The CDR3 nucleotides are TGTGCCAGCAGCTTAGGGCAGGGGGAGGAAAAACTGTTTTTT.

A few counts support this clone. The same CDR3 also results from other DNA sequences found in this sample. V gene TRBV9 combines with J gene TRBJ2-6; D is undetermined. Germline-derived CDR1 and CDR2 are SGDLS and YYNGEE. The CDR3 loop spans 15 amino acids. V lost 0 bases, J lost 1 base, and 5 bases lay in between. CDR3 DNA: TGTGCCAGCAGCGTAGTCGGGTCTGGGGCCAACGTCCTGACTTTC. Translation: CASSVVGSGANVLTF.

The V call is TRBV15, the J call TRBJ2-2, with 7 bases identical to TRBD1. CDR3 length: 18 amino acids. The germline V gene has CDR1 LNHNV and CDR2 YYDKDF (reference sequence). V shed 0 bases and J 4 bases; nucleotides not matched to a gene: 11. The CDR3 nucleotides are TGTGCCACCAGCAGAGAGCTATTCACTGGGACAGTCACCGGGGAGCTGTTTTTT. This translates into CATSRELFTGTVTGELFF.

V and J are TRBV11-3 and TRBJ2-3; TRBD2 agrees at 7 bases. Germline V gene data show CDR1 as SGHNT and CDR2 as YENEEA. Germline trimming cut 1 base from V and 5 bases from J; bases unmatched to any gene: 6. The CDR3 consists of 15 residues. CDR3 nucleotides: TGTGCCAGCAGCTTAGGGGAGGGCCGTGAAGATACGCAGTATTTT. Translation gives CASSLGEGREDTQYF.

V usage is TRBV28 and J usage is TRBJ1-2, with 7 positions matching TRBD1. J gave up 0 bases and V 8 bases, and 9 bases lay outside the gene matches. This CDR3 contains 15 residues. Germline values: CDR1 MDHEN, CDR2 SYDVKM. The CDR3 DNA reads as TGTGCCAGCCGCCCGGCGGGACAGACTAACTATGGCTACACCTTC. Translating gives CASRPAGQTNYGYTF.

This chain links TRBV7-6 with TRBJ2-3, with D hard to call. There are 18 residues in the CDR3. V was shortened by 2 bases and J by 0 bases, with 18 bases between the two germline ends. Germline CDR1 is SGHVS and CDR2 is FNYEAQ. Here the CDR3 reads CASSLPRTKPTSTDTQYF. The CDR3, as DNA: TGTGCCAGCAGCTTACCTAGAACTAAACCCACTAGCACAGATACGCAGTATTTT.

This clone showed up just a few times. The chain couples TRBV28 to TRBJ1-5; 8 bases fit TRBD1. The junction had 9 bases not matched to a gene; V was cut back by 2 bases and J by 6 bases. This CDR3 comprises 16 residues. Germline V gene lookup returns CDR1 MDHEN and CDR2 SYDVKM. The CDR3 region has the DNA TGTGCCAGCAGTTTACCCCAAGACACAGGGGGTCAGCCCCAGCATTTT. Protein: CASSLPQDTGGQPQHF. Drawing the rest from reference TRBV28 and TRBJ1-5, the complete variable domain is DVKVTQSSRYLVKRTGEKVFLECVQDMDHENMFWYRQDPGLGLRLIYFSYDVKMKEKGDIPEGYSVSREKKERFSLILESASTNQTSMYLCASSLPQDTGGQPQHFGDGTRLSIL.

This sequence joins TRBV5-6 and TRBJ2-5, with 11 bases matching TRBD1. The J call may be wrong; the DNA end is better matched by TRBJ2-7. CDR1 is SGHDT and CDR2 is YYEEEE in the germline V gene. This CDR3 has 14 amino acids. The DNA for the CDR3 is TGTGCCAGCAGCTGGGACAGGGGGATTCACGAGCAGTACTTC. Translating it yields CASSWDRGIHEQYF.

CDR3 protein: CASFAGTGPYNEQFF. CDR3 in DNA: TGTGCCAGCTTCGCCGGGACAGGTCCCTACAATGAGCAGTTCTTC. This rearrangement joins TRBV2 to TRBJ2-1; TRBD1 matches at 8 bases. Looked up from germline, CDR1 is SNHLY and CDR2 is FYNNEI. This CDR3 has 15 amino acids. With V trimmed by 8 bases and J by 2 bases, 8 bases remained unmatched.

DNA of the CDR3: TGTGCCAGCAGTTACTCGACAGCGAACACTGAAGCTTTCTTT. Translation: CASSYSTANTEAFF. The chain combines TRBV6-5 with TRBJ1-1; weak D call: TRBD1 (5 bases). Per the germline V gene, CDR1 is MNHEY and CDR2 is SVGAGI. Trimming cost V 0 bases and J 1 base, with 6 bases left between them. The CDR3 has 14 residues.

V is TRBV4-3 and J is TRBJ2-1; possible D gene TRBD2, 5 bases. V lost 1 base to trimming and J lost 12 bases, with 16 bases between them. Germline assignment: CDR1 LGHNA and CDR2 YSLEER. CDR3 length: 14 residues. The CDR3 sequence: CASSQVIAGRGQFF. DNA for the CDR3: TGCGCCAGCAGCCAAGTTATCGCGGGTCGTGGGCAGTTCTTC.

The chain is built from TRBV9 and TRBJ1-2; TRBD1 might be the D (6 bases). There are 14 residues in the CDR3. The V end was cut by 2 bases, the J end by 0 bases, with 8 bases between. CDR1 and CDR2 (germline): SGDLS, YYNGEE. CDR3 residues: CASSVGHTNYGYTF. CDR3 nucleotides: TGTGCCAGCAGCGTGGGACATACTAACTATGGCTACACCTTC. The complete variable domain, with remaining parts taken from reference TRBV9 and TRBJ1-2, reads DSGVTQTPKHLITATGQRVTLRCSPRSGDLSVYWYQQSLDQGLQFLIQYYNGEERAKGNILERFSAQQFPDLHSELNLSSLELGDSALYFCASSVGHTNYGYTFGSGTRLTVV.

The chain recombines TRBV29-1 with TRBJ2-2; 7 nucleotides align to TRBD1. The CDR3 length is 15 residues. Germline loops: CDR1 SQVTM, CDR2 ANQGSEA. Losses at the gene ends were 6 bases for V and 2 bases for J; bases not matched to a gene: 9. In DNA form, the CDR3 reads TGCAGCGTGCACGGTGGGACAGCCAACACCGGGGAGCTGTTTTTT. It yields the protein CSVHGGTANTGELFF.

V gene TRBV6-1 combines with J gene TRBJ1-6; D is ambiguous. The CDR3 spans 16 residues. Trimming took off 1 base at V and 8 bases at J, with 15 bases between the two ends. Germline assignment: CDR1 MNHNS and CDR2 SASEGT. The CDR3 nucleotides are TGTGCCAGCAGTGAAGGGAGGGTTTGGGCCGATTCACCCCTCCACTTT. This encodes CASSEGRVWADSPLHF.

The CDR3 bases are TGTGCCAGCAGTTTCTCCCGGGACAGCTATAATTCACCCCTCCACTTT. Protein product: CASSFSRDSYNSPLHF. The J gene is TRBJ1-6, the V gene TRBV27, with 7 positions matching TRBD1. The germline V gene encodes CDR1 MNHEY and CDR2 SMNVEV (reference sequence). The CDR3 contains 16 residues. The J segment lost 3 bases and the V segment lost 3 bases, leaving 5 bases of the junction unmatched.